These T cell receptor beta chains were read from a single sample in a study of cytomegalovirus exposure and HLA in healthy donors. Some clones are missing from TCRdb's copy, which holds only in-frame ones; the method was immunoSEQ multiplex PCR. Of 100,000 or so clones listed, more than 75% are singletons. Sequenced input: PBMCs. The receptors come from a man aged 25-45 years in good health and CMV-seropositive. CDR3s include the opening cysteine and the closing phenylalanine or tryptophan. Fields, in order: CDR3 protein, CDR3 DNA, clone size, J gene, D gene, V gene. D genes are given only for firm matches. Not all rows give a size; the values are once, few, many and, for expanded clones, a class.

CAISDPTGLNTEAFF TGTGCCATCAGTGACCCGACAGGGTTGAACACTGAAGCTTTCTTT few TRBJ1-1 TRBD1 TRBV10-3
CASSLSLSWNTEAFF TGTGCCAGCAGTTTATCTCTCTCGTGGAACACTGAAGCTTTCTTT . TRBJ1-1 . TRBV28
CASSLDGVTDYGYTF TGCGCCAGCAGCTTGGACGGGGTCACGGACTATGGCTACACCTTC . TRBJ1-2 . TRBV5-1
CASSSTGNYGYTF TGTGCCAGCAGTTCAACAGGGAACTATGGCTACACCTTC . TRBJ1-2 . TRBV27
CARSLDQGADTQYF TGTGCCAGAAGCTTGGATCAGGGTGCAGATACGCAGTATTTT . TRBJ2-3 . TRBV5-3
CAISHLSGSRSDTQYF TGTGCCATCAGTCACCTTAGCGGGAGCAGGTCAGATACGCAGTATTTT . TRBJ2-3 TRBD2 TRBV10-3
CASSPGQFYGYTF TGTGCCAGCAGCCCTGGACAGTTCTATGGCTACACCTTC . TRBJ1-2 . TRBV7-9
CASSLGGQGFIYNEQFF TGTGCCAGCAGCTTAGGAGGACAGGGGTTCATTTACAATGAGCAGTTCTTC few TRBJ2-1 TRBD1 TRBV11-2
CASSLGLTNTEAFF TGTGCCAGCAGCTTAGGACTGACGAACACTGAAGCTTTCTTT many TRBJ1-1 . TRBV7-3
CASSQGSAGRTDTQYF TGCGCCAGCAGCCAAGGTTCAGCGGGCCGCACAGATACGCAGTATTTT . TRBJ2-3 . TRBV4-3
CASSPGDRYNSPLHF TGTGCCAGTAGTCCAGGGGACCGATATAATTCACCCCTCCACTTT . TRBJ1-6 . TRBV19
CASSLDGTGYDEQYF TGTGCCAGCAGCTTAGATGGGACAGGGTATGATGAGCAGTACTTC . TRBJ2-7 TRBD1 TRBV7-2
CAISGSAGGTEAFF TGTGCCATCAGTGGTAGTGCGGGGGGGACTGAAGCTTTCTTT . TRBJ1-1 . TRBV10-3
CASSILGHEQYF TGTGCCAGCAGTATCCTTGGCCACGAGCAGTACTTC . TRBJ2-7 . TRBV27
CASSDPGLTNYEQYF TGTGCCAGCAGCGACCCGGGACTAACTAACTACGAGCAGTACTTC . TRBJ2-7 TRBD2 TRBV5-4
CAWERTGVSNQPQHF TGTGCCTGGGAAAGGACAGGGGTTAGCAATCAGCCCCAGCATTTT few TRBJ1-5 TRBD1 TRBV30
CASFPSRGYTEAFF TGTGCCAGCTTCCCCTCCAGAGGGTACACTGAAGCTTTCTTT . TRBJ1-1 . TRBV27
CATRQGINTEAFF TGTGCCACCAGACAGGGGATAAACACTGAAGCTTTCTTT medium-sized TRBJ1-1 TRBD1 TRBV10-3
CASSLGALSYNEQFF TGCGCCAGCAGCTTGGGGGCCTTATCCTACAATGAGCAGTTCTTC . TRBJ2-1 . TRBV5-1
CASSEQGAYGYTF TGTGCCAGCAGCGAGCAGGGGGCCTATGGCTACACCTTC few TRBJ1-2 TRBD1 TRBV5-4
CASSEVASGRGSRQPQHF TGTGCCAGCAGTGAAGTCGCCTCAGGGAGGGGCTCACGTCAGCCCCAGCATTTT . TRBJ1-5 . TRBV6-1
CASSPNSYGYTF TGTGCCAGCAGTCCGAACTCATATGGCTACACCTTC . TRBJ1-2 . TRBV28
CASSQDPEKLFF TGCGCCAGCAGCCAAGATCCAGAAAAACTGTTTTTT few TRBJ1-4 . TRBV4-1